The source of this TCR beta chain is a study of T cell responses to AZD1222 COVID-19 vaccine listed by TCRdb under 2021. Looking at the study overall: A total of 233 trial participants underwent TCR sequencing, of whom nearly 210 had received two doses of AZD1222 and roughly 26 had received two doses of the MenACWY control vaccine. Trial participants were enrolled by age into 18-55, 56-69 and 70-plus year subgroups, with roughly 150, 30 and 60 TCR-sequenced participants respectively. Study-wide conclusions, independent of this receptor: Reportedly, almost half of the unique spike-specific TCRs recognized epitopes lying outside the regions that are mutated in the B.1.351 and B.1.1.7 variants. The 56-69-year group was small, and its depth increase did not reach significance, likely because of low power. Spike-specific TCR breadth and depth rose significantly after two AZD1222 doses compared with day 0 and with MenACWY recipients. Conclusions about previously exposed vaccinees were limited because only a handful of AZD1222 recipients were SARS-CoV-2 seropositive at baseline. Most participants were white British and females outnumbered males, and the authors suggested that clonal diversity may have been underestimated. Because no day 14 peak-response samples were available, the repertoires could be characterized only after the peak T cell response. The vaccine-associated CD4 TCRs covered the entire spike protein, and the dominant responses fell in regions 160-218 and 743-854.

The CDR3 regions of human TCRbeta chains were subjected to immunosequencing. Processing in the source paper ran as follows. TCRs in the repertoires were compared against a reference library of SARS-CoV-2-specific TCRs that had been generated with the MIRA antigen-specificity platform. Breadth was defined as the fraction of unique TCRs that were SARS-CoV-2-associated, and depth was defined as the fraction of total T cells that were SARS-CoV-2-associated. Using the MIRA data, each spike-specific TCR was mapped to the spike region that the TCR reacts to and placed in a CD4 or CD8 class. Log10-transformed breadth and depth values were compared by one-way ANOVA with Sidak's multiple comparisons tests. The table was pulled from immuneACCESS by TCRdb, which kept in-frame rearrangements only. Such tables lose some clones; where checked, under half of the loss comes from unresolved V genes, and the rest has no known cause. V and J calls and clone size are as listed in that table; D and trimming were resolved from the DNA. The sample includes around 84,000 clones, with 80% to 90% observed a single time. The ten largest clones take up 10% to 13% of the sample.

This clone was seen more than once but under ten times. Its recognized antigen is unknown. Base-call qualities are not available, and no considerably larger clone is one nucleotide away. The time point label of this sample denotes: baseline before first vaccination. This specimen's treatment or condition label, interpreted: meningococcal conjugate vaccine given as trial control. Vaccinee samples came from UK trials COV001 and COV002, including a single-blind randomized controlled phase 2/3 trial of AZD1222 (ChAdOx1 nCoV-19) in healthy adults. For TCRbeta chain sequencing, PBMC samples from trial participants were taken at day 0 and at day 28 after the second dose. The sequenced sample was peripheral blood, obtained on day 0 of MenACWY control vaccination. The receptor comes from an adult in good health.

CDR3 reads: CASSYWDRGSNEQFF. The DNA sequence is given as TGTGCCAGCAGTTACTGGGACAGGGGTTCCAATGAGCAGTTCTTC. The chain is encoded by TRBV6-5 joined to TRBJ2-1; 10 middle bases align to TRBD1. The germline V gene provides CDR1 MNHEY and CDR2 SVGAGI. After removal of 1 base from V and 6 bases from J, the junction retains 3 bases not matched to a gene. The CDR3 contains 15 residues, cysteine and phenylalanine counted. Of the read, only the CDR3 DNA is kept; its 45 bases are in frame from base 1.